This T cell receptor beta chain was captured in a study of T cells in Graves' hyperthyroidism and ophthalmopathy. The germline gives CDR1 MNHNS, CDR2 SASEGT. V dropped 6 bases and J dropped 5; count of bases not matched to a gene: 11. The CDR3 has 16 amino acids. Stable Graves' hyperthyroidism denoted no ophthalmopathy progression over 18 months. Patients aged 18 to 65 with hyperthyroidism were newly diagnosed, with duration under 2 months. Investigators excluded patients with uncontrolled infection, other autoimmune disease, pregnancy or lactation. 9 to 10 ml fresh peripheral blood yielded the PBMCs. Authors of the study amplified TCR beta CDR3 regions from RNA transcripts. First-round RT-PCR with HTBI primers amplified the TCR CDR3 region. TCRdb re-called the multiplex PCR reads with MiXCR, one entry per CDR3 protein. Of about 720,000 distinct CDR3 sequences listed, roughly 15% were seen once; the top ten hold around 7.7%.

This clonotype has ten or more counts. The source of this sequence is a man aged 18-30 years with Graves' hyperthyroidism. The genes are TRBV6-1 and TRBJ2-5, with 11 bases lining up with TRBD1. Sequencing was carried out using blood. In nucleotides, the CDR3 is TGTGCCAGCAGGGAACCACCGGGACAGGGGGTCGAGACCCAGTACTTC. Translated, it gives CASREPPGQGVETQYF.